A single T cell receptor beta chain is shown here with its context. Its antigen is unidentified. This sample stems from a study of T cell responses to AZD1222 COVID-19 vaccine. Study-wide points: Increased Spike-specific TCR breadth and depth were observed after two AZD1222 doses. Reports say nearly half of spike-specific TCRs go after unmutated variant regions. Donor demographics were predominantly white British with a female majority; clonal diversity may be underestimated. Baseline serostatus was positive in only six AZD1222 recipients.

CDR1 is MDHEN and CDR2 is SYDVKM in the germline V gene. The CDR3 contains 13 residues. Trimming took off 8 bases at V and 5 bases at J, with 15 bases between the two ends. Assay used: immunoSEQ multiplex PCR; TCRdb lists only in-frame clones, some missing. Of 140,000 to 150,000 clones in the sample, 85% to 95% were seen once. V is TRBV28 and J is TRBJ1-1; maybe TRBD1 (6 bases). The clonotype originates from an adult who had recovered from COVID-19. The sequencing here drew on peripheral blood, taken after recovery from COVID-19. Written as DNA, the CDR3 is TGTGCCAGCCTGGACAGCACCCGAACTGAAGCTTTCTTT. It codes for CASLDSTRTEAFF.